The 21 T cell receptor beta chains below were found in one sample sequenced in a study of blood T cells in healthy people across ages. For the second PCR, which ran for about 6 to 12 cycles, a sample-barcoded 5' primer and a J-beta primer mix were used. One entry per CDR3 protein, called by TCRdb with MiXCR from the 5' RACE reads. Here the sample spans more than 550,000 distinct CDR3 sequences, about a fifth being singletons. Source material: blood. The receptor set was obtained from a man in his sixties or seventies in good health.

This clonotype has only a few counts. The chain recombines TRBV24-1 with TRBJ2-4; TRBD1 aligns across 10 bases. The CDR3 extends over 17 amino acids. V lost 7 bases to trimming and J lost 0 bases; unmatched junction nucleotides: 8. CDR1 and CDR2 (germline): KGHDR, SFDVKD. The CDR3 DNA is TGTGCCACCAGCCTGACAGGGGGCGAGAAAGCCAAAAACATTCAGTACTTC. Protein: CATSLTGGEKAKNIQYF.

Only a few counts were recorded for this clonotype. The chain couples TRBV6-5 to TRBJ2-1; 7 positions agree with TRBD2. From germline, CDR1 is MNHEY and CDR2 SVGAGI. This CDR3 has 15 residues. V trimming: 0 bases; J trimming: 7 bases; junction bases outside the gene matches: 6. In DNA, the CDR3 is TGTGCCAGCAGTTACTCGACTAGCTTTGTGAATGAGCAGTTCTTC. Amino acid sequence: CASSYSTSFVNEQFF.

This clonotype was observed a handful of times. The chain uses TRBV25-1 and TRBJ1-2; 7 bases fit TRBD1. V lost 7 bases, J lost 6 bases, and 11 bases stayed unmatched. The CDR3 contains 14 residues. Germline CDR1 reads MGHDK; CDR2 reads SYGVNS. DNA of the CDR3: TGTGCCAGCAATTCCAGGGGGAAAGGGGATGGCTACACCTTC. Its protein product is CASNSRGKGDGYTF.

This clonotype was seen more than once but under ten times. This rearrangement joins TRBV14 to TRBJ2-7; no clear D. The J call could be wrong; TRBJ2-1 is a better fit for the DNA end. The CDR3 contains 12 residues. CDR1 SGHDN and CDR2 FVKESK come from the germline V gene. The CDR3 here is CASSQDTDEQFF. As DNA, the CDR3 is TGTGCCAGCAGCCAAGATACGGATGAGCAGTTCTTC.

This clonotype was recorded a few times. The chain uses TRBV14 and TRBJ2-1; D is unclear. Per the germline V gene, CDR1 is SGHDN and CDR2 is FVKESK. The ends were cut back, 4 bases at V and 3 bases at J, with 4 bases in the middle. The CDR3 is 12 amino acids. CDR3 sequence (DNA): TGTGCCAGCAGCCCTTACTACAATGAGCAGTTCTTC. Translated, it gives CASSPYYNEQFF.

Regarding this clonotype: The junction departs from germline at one end; a sequencing error may be responsible. This sequence joins TRBV9 and TRBJ1-1, with 7 bases lining up with TRBD1. The CDR3 loop spans 15 amino acids. The germline V gene has CDR1 SGDLS and CDR2 YYNGEE. CDR3 in amino acids: CASSVEGRGNAEAFF. The CDR3 nucleotides are TGTGCCAGCAGCGTAGAGGGCAGGGGGAACGCTGAAGCTTTCTTT.

This clonotype was picked up a small number of times. The V and J genes are TRBV21-1 and TRBJ2-5; TRBD2, the D gene given by the table, was not confirmed from the DNA. TRBV21-1 represents a pseudogene. The CDR3 is 16 residues long. This chain's CDR3 is CASSKVGLAGQETQYF. The CDR3 DNA sequence: TGTGCCAGCAGCAAAGTAGGACTAGCGGGGCAAGAGACCCAGTACTTC.

Comments on this clonotype: At one of its ends the junction is not consistent with the germline gene, which may arise from a read error. This chain joins TRBV20-1 and TRBJ2-1; 8 bases map to TRBD1. Germline lookup yields CDR1 DFQATT and CDR2 SNEGSKA (reference sequence). The CDR3 is 15 residues long. Here the CDR3 reads CSASLRQGTYNGQFF. CDR3 nucleotide sequence: TGCAGTGCTAGCTTACGACAGGGGACTTACAATGGGCAGTTCTTC.

This clonotype was counted a few times. The rearrangement uses TRBV7-9 and TRBJ2-5; no clear D gene. The DNA end is more similar to TRBJ2-1, so the J call may be wrong. Germline-derived CDR1 and CDR2 are SEHNR and FQNEAQ (reference sequence). This CDR3 is built from 13 residues. CDR3 DNA: TGTGCCAGCGTGGCGTCTAACGACAATGAGCAGTTCTTC. Its protein is CASVASNDNEQFF.

The CDR3 spells CASSRTSRGETEQYV. CDR3 in DNA: TGTGCCAGCAGCAGGACTAGCAGGGGTGAAACAGAGCAGTACGTC. The chain joins TRBV6-5 to TRBJ2-7; 8 nucleotides match TRBD2. Germline V CDR1 and CDR2: MNHEY, SVGAGI. This CDR3 has 15 amino acids. With V trimmed by 6 bases and J by 7 bases, 14 bases remained unmatched.

This clonotype was seen only a few times. This sequence joins TRBV29-1 and TRBJ2-5, with 9 bases aligning to TRBD1. This CDR3 is 13 amino acids long. The V and J ends lost 6 bases and 5 bases, in that order; junction bases with no gene match: 7. Germline-derived CDR1 and CDR2 are SQVTM and ANQGSEA. CDR3 residues: CSVMTGGTETQYF. The CDR3 DNA reads as TGCAGCGTGATGACAGGGGGTACGGAGACCCAGTACTTC.

The chain recombines TRBV28 with TRBJ2-3; 10 bases map to TRBD2. Germline CDR1 reads MDHEN; CDR2 reads SYDVKM. This CDR3 contains 16 residues. J gave up 2 bases and V 6 bases, and 8 bases lay outside the gene matches. As DNA, the CDR3 is TGTGCCAGCAGCTTGATTAGCGGGGGGTACACAGATACGCAGTATTTT. It is translated as CASSLISGGYTDTQYF.

The chain links TRBV11-1 to TRBJ2-5, with 11 bases matching TRBD1. After removal of 5 bases from V and 5 bases from J, the junction contained 7 bases not matched to a gene. The germline CDR1 and CDR2 sequences are SGHAT and FQDESV (reference sequence). The CDR3 consists of 15 residues. The DNA for the CDR3 is TGTGCCAGCAGCCCTGGACAGGGGGCGCGGGAGACCCAGTACTTC. Protein sequence: CASSPGQGARETQYF.

The sample holds many counts of this clonotype. The rearrangement links TRBV12-3 or TRBV12-4 to TRBJ2-2; 8 bases match TRBD2. With V trimmed by 7 bases and J by 0 bases, 4 bases remained unmatched. The CDR3 runs to 15 residues. CDR3 region: CASITSGTNTGELFF. CDR3 sequence (DNA): TGTGCCAGCATTACTAGCGGAACGAACACCGGGGAGCTGTTTTTT.

V gene TRBV12-3 or TRBV12-4 combines with J gene TRBJ2-1; D unclear. V lost 5 bases and J lost 8, with 16 bases in between. The CDR3 runs 14 residues. CDR3 in amino acids: CASSPLYMGYEQFF. The CDR3 DNA reads TGTGCCAGCAGTCCACTTTATATGGGGTATGAGCAGTTCTTC.

The chain recombines TRBV27 with TRBJ1-1, with D unclear. CDR3 size: 14 residues. Between the trimmed V and J ends, which lost 3 bases and 0 bases, there was a span of 8 bases. The germline gives CDR1 MNHEY, CDR2 SMNVEV (reference sequence). The CDR3 DNA reads TGTGCCAGCAGTTTGGAGTATATGAACACTGAAGCTTTCTTT. Amino acid sequence: CASSLEYMNTEAFF.

This clonotype came up a few times. The V and J genes are TRBV7-2 and TRBJ1-2, with D possibly TRBD1 on 6 matching bases. This CDR3 is 18 amino acids long. The V gene's germline CDR1 is SGHTA and CDR2 FQGNSA. Trimming left V 1 base short and J 8 bases short, with 26 bases between. CDR3 in amino acids: CASSLDGVGGGRVTGYTF. In DNA form, the CDR3 reads TGTGCCAGCAGCTTAGACGGCGTTGGGGGCGGTCGAGTAACAGGCTACACCTTC. Combining the CDR3 with reference TRBV7-2 and TRBJ1-2 gives the whole variable domain GAGVSQSPSNKVTEKGKDVELRCDPISGHTALYWYRQSLGQGLEFLIYFQGNSAPDKSGLPSDRFSAERTGGSVSTLTIQRTQQEDSAVYLCASSLDGVGGGRVTGYTFGSGTRLTVV.

This clonotype was seen more than once but under ten times. This rearrangement joins TRBV5-1 to TRBJ2-2, with D possibly being TRBD1 (5 bases). Germline-derived CDR1 and CDR2 are SGHRS and YFSETQ. The CDR3 has 14 amino acids. Trimming cost V 0 bases and J 4 bases, with 7 bases left between them. The DNA of the CDR3 is TGCGCCAGCAGCTTGGACAGGAGCACCGGGGAGCTGTTTTTT. Residues: CASSLDRSTGELFF.

This clonotype was picked up a small number of times. The rearrangement links TRBV6-5 to TRBJ1-1; D call uncertain. There are 11 residues in the CDR3. V lost 6 bases and J lost 7, with 9 bases in between. Germline assignment: CDR1 MNHEY and CDR2 SVGAGI. This chain's CDR3 is CASRATGEAFF. In nucleotides, the CDR3 is TGTGCCAGCAGGGCCACCGGTGAAGCTTTCTTT.

The chain recombines TRBV6-6 with TRBJ1-5; D might be TRBD2 (6 bases). The J call is in doubt because the DNA end fits TRBJ2-3 better. CDR1 is MNHNY, CDR2 SVGAGI, per germline (reference sequence). The CDR3 extends over 13 amino acids. The CDR3 sequence: CASREGVYQPQYF. The CDR3 DNA reads as TGTGCCAGCAGGGAGGGAGTATATCAGCCCCAGTATTTT.

This clonotype has just a few counts. V gene TRBV5-5 combines with J gene TRBJ1-4; TRBD1 is a possible D gene (5 bases). Germline CDR1 reads SGHKS; CDR2 reads YYEKEE (reference sequence). The CDR3 consists of 15 residues. Trimming stripped 8 bases from V and 2 bases from J, with 16 bases between. The CDR3 spells CASRDWGTTNEKLFF. The CDR3 DNA follows: TGTGCCAGTCGAGACTGGGGCACTACTAATGAAAAACTGTTTTTT.